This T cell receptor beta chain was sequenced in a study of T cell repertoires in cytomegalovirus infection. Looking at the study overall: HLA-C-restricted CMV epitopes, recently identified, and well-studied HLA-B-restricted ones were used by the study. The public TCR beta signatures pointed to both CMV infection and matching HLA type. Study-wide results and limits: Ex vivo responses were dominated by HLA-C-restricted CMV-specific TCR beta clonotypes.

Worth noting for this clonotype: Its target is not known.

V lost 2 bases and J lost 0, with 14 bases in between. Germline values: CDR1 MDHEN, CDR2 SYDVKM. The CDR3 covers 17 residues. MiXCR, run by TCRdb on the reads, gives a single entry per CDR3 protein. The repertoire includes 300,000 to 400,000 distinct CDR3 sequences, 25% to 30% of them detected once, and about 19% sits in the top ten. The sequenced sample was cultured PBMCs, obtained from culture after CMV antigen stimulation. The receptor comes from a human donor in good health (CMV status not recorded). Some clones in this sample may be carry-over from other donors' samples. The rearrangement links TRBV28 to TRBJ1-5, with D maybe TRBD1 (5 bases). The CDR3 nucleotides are TGTGCCAGCAGTTTACATCGCAGGGACTATAGCAATCAGCCCCAGCATTTT. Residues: CASSLHRRDYSNQPQHF. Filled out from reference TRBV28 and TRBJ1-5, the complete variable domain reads DVKVTQSSRYLVKRTGEKVFLECVQDMDHENMFWYRQDPGLGLRLIYFSYDVKMKEKGDIPEGYSVSREKKERFSLILESASTNQTSMYLCASSLHRRDYSNQPQHFGDGTRLSIL.